These T cell receptor beta chains were read from a single sample in a study of blood T cell repertoires in COVID-19. Sequenced by immunoSEQ multiplex PCR; TCRdb stores in-frame clones only, minus some. The sample lists 300,000 to 400,000 clones; 75% to 90% were seen once. The specimen sequenced was peripheral blood. Source of these receptors: a woman in her 30s with COVID-19, enrolled during active disease. The CDR3 runs from the conserved cysteine through the conserved F or W. Some rows mark clone size as missing; the rest say once, few, many or name a class of expanded clone.

j_call clone_size v_call cdr3_aa
TRBJ2-1 NA TRBV27 CASSTQVSRGASYNEQFF
TRBJ2-7 NA TRBV7-8 CASSLVFEQYF
TRBJ2-1 NA TRBV7-7 CASSSGLAGTNEQFF
TRBJ2-7 NA TRBV21-1 CASSKEGGQDYEQYF
TRBJ2-2 NA TRBV9 CASSNDLAGKTGELFF
TRBJ2-1 NA TRBV5-4 CASSFRDSYNEQFF
TRBJ2-3 NA TRBV10-2 CASTDSVTSTDTQYF
TRBJ2-2 NA TRBV18 CASSPGTGVSGELFF
TRBJ2-7 NA TRBV5-1 CASSILGTSGIGGYEQYF
TRBJ2-7 NA TRBV5-1 CASSLAADSSYEQYF
TRBJ1-1 NA TRBV30 CAWMSQKNTEAFF
TRBJ2-1 NA TRBV15 CATSRGPLTGSSYNEQFF
TRBJ2-6 once TRBV19 CASSIGGNRYSGANVLTF
TRBJ2-5 NA TRBV3-1/TRBV3-2 CASSLAYRGSGETQYF
TRBJ2-7 once TRBV10-3 CAIRGMGTGLGGEQYF
TRBJ1-1 NA TRBV6-4 CASRQGVYTEAFF
TRBJ1-4 NA TRBV2 CASSESVGPGEKLFF
TRBJ1-3 NA TRBV18 CASSPPQGTSGNTIYF
TRBJ1-5 NA TRBV5-1 CASDPPGQGCQPQHF
TRBJ2-7 NA TRBV5-4 CASSLGRSSHEQYF
TRBJ2-5 NA TRBV28 CASSSQQGKEETQYF
TRBJ2-7 NA TRBV5-1 CASSLADRARNRDFSYEQYF
TRBJ1-4 NA TRBV4-1 CASSQSGGLANEKLFF
TRBJ1-3 NA TRBV19 CASSIRGNSGNTIYF
TRBJ2-1 NA TRBV7-7 CASSFSSGRGKNEQFF
TRBJ2-7 NA TRBV29-1 CSAQKREVGNEQYF
TRBJ1-1 NA TRBV29-1 CSVGQSDTEAFF
TRBJ1-2 NA TRBV5-4 CASSPRAGQGRYGYTF
TRBJ1-4 NA TRBV2 CASSEGQPTNEKLFF
TRBJ2-1 NA TRBV29-1 CSDAGTGIYYNEQFF
TRBJ1-3 NA TRBV28 CASSSDTRNTIYF
TRBJ2-1 NA TRBV5-1 CASSLLAGRDGNEQFF
TRBJ2-2 NA TRBV19 CASSQMNTGELFF
TRBJ2-7 once TRBV20-1 CSASRTSSGEQYF
TRBJ2-7 NA TRBV4-1 CASSHGRLAGGSAYEQYF